This T cell receptor (beta chain) was profiled in a study of blood T cell repertoires in COVID-19 (dated by TCRdb to about 2020). Context from the whole study: The collaborator samples originated in the United States, Italy and Spain and spanned the acute and convalescent phases of COVID-19. HLA class I and class II types, where available, came from metadata supplied by the sample provider rather than from assay-based typing. A freely available public database, intended as a resource for researchers studying the immune response to SARS-CoV-2, is where the repertoires were released. Samples were obtained from the ongoing ImmuneRACE study (first 160 participants) and from 1,200 or so subjects provided by 6 global collaborators. The material from the prospective study consisted of cDNA or gDNA derived from T cells, B-cell-depleted T cells, or PBMCs. Nearly every sample came with metadata listing a de-identified subject ID, COVID-19 status, age in years and sex. The dataset comprised deeply sampled blood TCRbeta repertoires from subjects exposed to, actively infected with, or recovered from COVID-19. The research as a whole found: The quantity of clinical and demographic metadata differed by source and by participant and was supplied without curation.

In regard to this clone: The target of this receptor is not known. No base quality information exists; no much larger clone differs at one position.

The immunoSEQ Assay, a bias-controlled multiplex PCR, was used to amplify TCRbeta CDR3 regions from genomic DNA. As for how the authors treated the data: The number of nucleated cells in each sample was estimated from the amplification of reference gene primers within the assay. Sequence reads were collapsed and filtered to measure the absolute abundance of every unique TCRbeta CDR3 rearrangement. For each sample, productive Simpson clonality was calculated as the square root of Simpson's diversity index across productive rearrangements. What TCRdb holds here is the immuneACCESS table cut down to in-frame rearrangements. Part of the clones is not present; checked against another copy, under half of the missing clones reflect an unresolved V gene, and the others are unexplained. That table gives V, J and clone size, and the DNA gave D and trimming. Counted in this sample were a few hundred thousand clones; roughly 91% of them appeared once. The biggest ten clones account for about 1.7% of the sample.

Participants in the prospective study were enrolled through a virtual design, were aged about 18 to 90 years, and lived in under 25 United States geographic areas. In the prospective study, cohorts were assigned on the basis of participant-reported clinical history obtained from a screening survey and a study questionnaire. Recovered participants in ImmuneRACE Cohort 3 were defined by two consecutive negative NP/OP PCR tests, clearance by a healthcare professional, or resolution of symptoms. Mobile phlebotomists in the prospective study collected whole blood, serum and a nasopharyngeal or oropharyngeal swab from every participant. Over an approximately 2-month period, participants in the prospective study had the option of providing additional blood draws and questionnaires. Prospective study blood samples were shipped either frozen or at room temperature before DNA extraction. The CDR3 sequence holds 13 residues, the cysteine and phenylalanine included. Solely the CDR3 DNA is kept, with 39 bases framed from the first base. Cut back by 9 bases and 0 bases, the V and J ends lie 11 bases apart. The germline V gene provides CDR1 SNHLY and CDR2 FYNNEI.

The sequence was collected from a woman in her twenties or thirties who had recovered from COVID-19. Material for sequencing was PBMCs or T cells enriched from blood (not recorded which). The rearrangement combines TRBV2 with TRBJ2-5; the D segment could be TRBD2, given 7 matching bases. The base sequence is TGTGCCAGAGGGGGAGGGGACCAAGAGACCCAGTACTTC. Translation gives CARGGGDQETQYF.